This T cell receptor (beta chain) emerged from a study of shared clonotypes between healthy human individuals. Findings and limits, study-wide: Clonotypes not shared had lower generation probabilities than those common to all four donors. Larger estimated richness was generally seen in naive subsets than in memory subsets.

This CDR3 region has 14 residues. The ends were cut back, 7 bases at V and 6 bases at J, with 19 bases in the middle. Germline V gene sequence: CDR1 MNHEY, CDR2 SVGAGI. Only in-frame clones appear in the TCRdb table, and some are missing; sequencing was by immunoSEQ multiplex PCR. In the table there are hundreds of thousands of clones, about 74% of which are singletons. This clone was detected only a few times. Its specificity is unknown. The specimen sequenced was memory CD4+ T cells sorted from blood. Subset indicated: CD45RA-negative fraction. The chain recombines TRBV6-5 with TRBJ2-7; tentatively, D is TRBD2 (6 bases). The origin of this receptor is a woman in her 30s in good health. The CDR3 sequence: CASTPPGGSGEQYF. The CDR3 DNA follows: TGTGCCAGCACTCCGCCCGGGGGATCGGGCGAGCAGTACTTC.